What follows are 11 T cell receptor beta chains derived from one specimen sequenced in a study of T cells after yellow fever vaccination. TCRdb called the 5' RACE reads again in MiXCR, with one record for every CDR3 protein. The data contain hundreds of thousands of distinct CDR3 sequences, around 13% of them seen just once; the ten biggest clones take up 3% to 4%. The sequenced sample was CD4+ T cells sorted from PBMCs, obtained 15 days after the yellow fever booster vaccination. Receptors were obtained from a young man who received the YFV17D yellow fever vaccine.

Ten or more counts support this clonotype. The CDR3 nucleotides read TGCGCCAGCAGCCAAACCCCTGGGGCGTACACCGGGGAGCTGTTTTTT. Translated: CASSQTPGAYTGELFF. The chain joins TRBV4-1 to TRBJ2-2; a possible D gene is TRBD1 (5 bases). CDR3 length: 16 amino acids. The V gene's germline CDR1 is MGHRA and CDR2 YSYEKL. Trimming took off 2 bases at V and 3 bases at J, with 13 bases between the two ends.

This clonotype was seen only a few times. The rearrangement uses TRBV18 and TRBJ1-2; weak D call: TRBD1 (5 bases). The CDR3 spans 17 residues. V was pared by 1 base and J by 3 bases, with 18 bases between. CDR1 is KGHSH, CDR2 LQKENI, per germline. The CDR3 here is CASSPLGPPASDYGYTF. The CDR3 DNA reads TGTGCCAGCTCACCACTGGGACCCCCGGCCTCGGACTATGGCTACACCTTC.

This clonotype was picked up a small number of times. The rearrangement joins TRBV7-9 to TRBJ2-2; tentatively, D is TRBD2 (6 bases). Looked up from germline, CDR1 is SEHNR and CDR2 is FQNEAQ (reference sequence). The CDR3 has 17 amino acids. Between the trimmed V and J ends, which lost 6 bases and 4 bases, there was a span of 21 bases. The DNA of the CDR3 is TGTGCCAGCAGGGGCCGGGACTTCCGGTCGGGCACCGGGGAGCTGTTTTTT. This encodes CASRGRDFRSGTGELFF.

This clonotype has more than one count but fewer than ten. The chain uses TRBV29-1 and TRBJ2-3; 10 bases agree with TRBD2. CDR3 length equals 14 residues. Germline assignment: CDR1 SQVTM and CDR2 ANQGSEA. V dropped 0 bases and J dropped 9; count of bases not matched to a gene: 6. The CDR3: CSVEDYLAGATQYF. CDR3 nucleotide sequence: TGCAGCGTTGAAGATTATCTAGCGGGGGCAACGCAGTATTTT.

This clonotype was seen only a few times. This chain links TRBV5-1 with TRBJ2-3, with 13 bases aligning to TRBD2. The CDR3 is 17 amino acids. Germline assignment: CDR1 SGHRS and CDR2 YFSETQ. V trimming: 4 bases; J trimming: 2 bases; junction bases outside the gene matches: 7. The CDR3 DNA is TGCGCCAGCAGCCCCGGACTAGCGGGGGCCCTCACAGATACGCAGTATTTT. Translation: CASSPGLAGALTDTQYF.

This chain joins TRBV20-1 and TRBJ1-4; no clear D gene. There are 12 residues in the CDR3. The V gene lost 3 bases and the J gene lost 4 bases, with 6 bases spanning the gap. CDR1 is DFQATT, CDR2 SNEGSKA, per germline (reference sequence). CDR3 coding DNA: TGCAGTGCTAGTTCAGATAATGAAAAACTGTTTTTT. Protein product: CSASSDNEKLFF.

J is TRBJ2-3 and V is TRBV5-5; perhaps TRBD2 as D (7 bases). CDR1 is SGHKS and CDR2 is YYEKEE in the germline V gene (reference sequence). V was shortened by 0 bases and J by 0 bases, with 11 bases between the two germline ends. The CDR3 has 16 amino acids. CDR3 nucleotide sequence: TGTGCCAGCAGCTTGGGTCGGGGGGCAAGCACAGATACGCAGTATTTT. Its translation is CASSLGRGASTDTQYF.

This clonotype was seen many times. V and J are TRBV5-1 and TRBJ2-4; D possibly corresponds to TRBD2 (7 bases). Germline loops: CDR1 SGHRS, CDR2 YFSETQ. The CDR3 extends over 15 amino acids. V gave up 1 base and J gave up 7 bases, with 15 bases separating them. In DNA form, the CDR3 reads TGCGCCAGCAGCTTGAGCCCCGAGGGGGGGAACATTCAGTACTTC. Amino acid sequence: CASSLSPEGGNIQYF.

The chain combines TRBV4-1 with TRBJ2-5; D gene unclear. Germline V gives CDR1 MGHRA, CDR2 YSYEKL. Between the trimmed V and J ends, which lost 1 base and 2 bases, there was a span of 11 bases. The CDR3 spans 15 residues. The CDR3 protein is CASSQANSLQETQYF. For the CDR3, the DNA is TGCGCCAGCAGCCAAGCGAATAGCCTACAAGAGACCCAGTACTTC.

This clonotype was detected a few times. This sequence joins TRBV5-5 and TRBJ1-2; 8 bases fit TRBD1. Germline CDR1 reads SGHKS; CDR2 reads YYEKEE (reference sequence). CDR3 length: 15 residues. V trimming: 5 bases; J trimming: 0 bases; junction bases outside the gene matches: 6. CDR3 DNA sequence: TGTGCCAGCAGGTTTACAGGGGGTGCTAACTATGGCTACACCTTC. Protein sequence: CASRFTGGANYGYTF.

This clonotype was seen repeatedly, ten times or more. The V gene is TRBV4-3, the J gene TRBJ2-4; TRBD1 is a possible D gene (5 bases). This CDR3 spans 14 amino acids. With 0 bases removed from V and 8 bases from J, the gap between germline ends came to 11 bases. Germline CDR1 LGHNA, CDR2 YSLEER. In DNA, the CDR3 is TGCGCCAGCAGCCAAGAGGGCCCAGGGTACATTCAGTACTTC. Its protein product is CASSQEGPGYIQYF.